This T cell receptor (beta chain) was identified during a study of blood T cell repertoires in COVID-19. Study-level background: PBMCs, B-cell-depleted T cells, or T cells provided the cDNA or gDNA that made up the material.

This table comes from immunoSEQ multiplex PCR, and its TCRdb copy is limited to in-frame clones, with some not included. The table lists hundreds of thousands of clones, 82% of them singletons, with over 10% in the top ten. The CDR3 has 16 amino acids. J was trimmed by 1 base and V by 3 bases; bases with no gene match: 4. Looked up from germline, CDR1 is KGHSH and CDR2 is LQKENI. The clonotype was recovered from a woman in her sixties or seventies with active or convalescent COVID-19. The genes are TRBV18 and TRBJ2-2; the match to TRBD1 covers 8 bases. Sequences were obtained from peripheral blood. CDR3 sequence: CASSPWTGKNTGELFF. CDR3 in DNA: TGTGCCAGCTCACCCTGGACAGGGAAGAACACCGGGGAGCTGTTTTTT.